Detailed here is one T cell receptor (beta chain). This specimen comes from a study of regulatory T cells in long-lasting Graves disease. The time point here: persistent/refractory GD, antithyroid drugs over 5 years with positive TRAb. PBMC-extracted RNA yielded the TCR library. Investigators prepared the TCR beta libraries by applying iRepertoire HTBI primers and Arm-PCR of CDR3 regions. TCRdb reprocessed the multiplex PCR reads with MiXCR, giving one entry per CDR3 protein. The data show around 400,000 distinct CDR3 sequences, around 22% seen once. Germline CDR1 and CDR2: LNHDA and SQIVND (reference sequence). This CDR3 comprises 15 residues. Trimming took 5 bases from V and 3 from J; bases not matched to a gene: 9.

The sample here was peripheral blood mononuclear cells (PBMCs), taken when the disease was refractory, from a patient treated with antithyroid drugs. The chain couples TRBV19 to TRBJ1-1; 7 bases fit TRBD1. This TCR was sampled from a female donor with Graves disease. The CDR3 loop is CASSPRQGRYTEAFF. CDR3 in DNA: TGTGCCAGTAGTCCCCGACAGGGCCGGTACACTGAAGCTTTCTTT.